The 9 T cell receptor beta chains presented below share a single source sample, sequenced in a study of Ad26.COV2.S vaccination and SARS-CoV-2 variants. Data came from immunoSEQ multiplex PCR; TCRdb stores just in-frame clones and leaves some out. The sample consists of 500,000 or so clones, 80% to 90% of them appearing once. The treatment: 19 received Ad26.COV2.S at low or high dose, single or two shots; a few received placebo; per-sample allocation not given. Material that was analyzed had been drawn on day 63 after the first vaccine or placebo injection. Sequenced material: peripheral blood, taken in a trial of Ad26.COV2.S vaccine versus placebo. The receptors originated from a person between 18 and 60 years old who received the Ad26.COV2.S COVID-19 vaccine or a placebo.

The rearrangement links TRBV19 to TRBJ1-6; 7 bases are a match to TRBD1. J lost 9 bases, V lost 1 base, and 9 bases had no gene match. The germline CDR1 and CDR2 sequences are LNHDA and SQIVND (reference sequence). CDR3 length equals 16 residues. The CDR3 bases are TGTGCCAGTAGTATAGTAAAGGGGGCGCTTGGTTCACCCCTCCACTTT. The encoded protein is CASSIVKGALGSPLHF.

The chain joins TRBV7-2 to TRBJ1-2; 7 nucleotides agree with TRBD1. J lost 4 bases, V lost 4 bases, and 9 bases had no gene match. CDR3 length equals 15 residues. Germline CDR1 and CDR2: SGHTA and FQGNSA. CDR3 DNA sequence: TGTGCCAGCAGCTCAGTAGGACAGGAACGCTATGGCTACACCTTC. Its translation: CASSSVGQERYGYTF.

The chain joins TRBV6-4 to TRBJ2-2; the D is unclear. Germline values: CDR1 MRHNA, CDR2 SNTAGT. Trimming cost V 2 bases and J 1 base, with 11 bases left between them. The CDR3 totals 16 residues. CDR3 region: CASSDEPVWNTGELFF. The CDR3 DNA sequence: TGTGCCAGCAGTGACGAGCCCGTTTGGAACACCGGGGAGCTGTTTTTT.

The DNA of the CDR3 is TGTGCCAGCAGTTCCTGGCAGGGTCGTGGCGAGCAGTACGTC. This codes for CASSSWQGRGEQYV. This rearrangement joins TRBV28 to TRBJ2-7; TRBD1 is a possible D gene (5 bases). V was trimmed by 4 bases and J by 6 bases, leaving 16 bases between them. The V gene's germline CDR1 is MDHEN and CDR2 SYDVKM. The CDR3 totals 14 residues.

V and J are TRBV6-1 and TRBJ1-6; D unclear. Germline V gives CDR1 MNHNS, CDR2 SASEGT. Trimming took 10 bases from V and 0 from J, leaving 7 bases between them. The CDR3 extends over 13 amino acids. The CDR3 sequence is CATGSSYNSPLHF. CDR3 in DNA: TGTGCCACCGGCAGCTCCTATAATTCACCCCTCCACTTT.

The V gene is TRBV28, the J gene TRBJ2-7; TRBD1 might be the D (5 bases). The CDR3 length is 12 residues. Trimming pared 7 bases from V and 4 bases from J, leaving 11 bases between. Per germline, CDR1 MDHEN and CDR2 SYDVKM. The CDR3 spells CASTRGRYEQYF. DNA of the CDR3: TGTGCCAGCACTAGGGGCAGGTACGAGCAGTACTTC.

The V call is TRBV7-9, the J call TRBJ1-2; D perhaps matches TRBD1 (6 bases). V lost 5 bases, J lost 6 bases, and 13 bases lay in between. CDR3 size: 13 residues. Germline V gene data show CDR1 as SEHNR and CDR2 as FQNEAQ (reference sequence). The CDR3 DNA is TGTGCCAGCAGCCATCCAGGGGAGAATGGCTACACCTTC. Protein product: CASSHPGENGYTF.

A single count supports this clone. The chain has TRBV18 and TRBJ2-1; the D call may be TRBD1 or TRBD2 (6 bases each). V was pared by 4 bases and J by 0 bases, with 10 bases between. Per the germline V gene, CDR1 is KGHSH and CDR2 is LQKENI. The CDR3 is 15 residues long. CDR3 amino acids: CASSQGGSSYNEQFF. CDR3 coding DNA: TGTGCCAGCTCACAGGGGGGTAGCTCCTACAATGAGCAGTTCTTC.

The V call is TRBV4-2, the J call TRBJ2-3; TRBD1 might be the D (5 bases). This CDR3 has 16 amino acids. Germline assignment: CDR1 LGHNA and CDR2 YNFKEQ. The V gene lost 2 bases and the J gene lost 6 bases, with 18 bases spanning the gap. The CDR3 protein is CASSQPSPKQGDTQYF. Here the CDR3 DNA reads TGTGCCAGCAGCCAACCAAGCCCCAAGCAGGGCGATACGCAGTATTTT.